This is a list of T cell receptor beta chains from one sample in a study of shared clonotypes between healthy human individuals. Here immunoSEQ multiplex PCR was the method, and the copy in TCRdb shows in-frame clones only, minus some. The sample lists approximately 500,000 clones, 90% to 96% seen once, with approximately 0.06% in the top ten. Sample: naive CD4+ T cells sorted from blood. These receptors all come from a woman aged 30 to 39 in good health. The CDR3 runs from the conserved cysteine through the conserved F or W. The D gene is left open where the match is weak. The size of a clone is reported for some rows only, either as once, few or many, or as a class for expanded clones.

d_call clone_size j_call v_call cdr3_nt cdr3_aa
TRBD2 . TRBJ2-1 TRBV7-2 TGTGCCAGCAGCTTATCATCGGGACTAGAGGGCAATGAGCAGTTCTTC CASSLSSGLEGNEQFF
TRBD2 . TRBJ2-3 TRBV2 TGTGCCAGCAGCTTGCCGGGACTAAAGGGGACAGATACGCAGTATTTT CASSLPGLKGTDTQYF
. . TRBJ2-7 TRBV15 TGTGCCACCTCGCCTGGGGTTGGGACGACCTACGAGCAGTACTTC CATSPGVGTTYEQYF
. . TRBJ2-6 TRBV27 TGTGCCAGCAGTTCCCGCCCCTCTGGGGCCAACGTCCTGACTTTC CASSSRPSGANVLTF
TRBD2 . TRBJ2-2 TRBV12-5 TGTGCTAGTGGTTTGGTAGTGGGACTAGCGGATCAGAGGAACACCGGGGAGCTGTTTTTT CASGLVVGLADQRNTGELFF
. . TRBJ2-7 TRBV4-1 TGCGCCAGCAGCCAGGTGTCAGGGGACTACGAGCAGTACTTC CASSQVSGDYEQYF
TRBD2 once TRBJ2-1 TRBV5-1 TGCGCCAGCACTCTAGCGGGAGGGGTGAATGAGCAGTTCTTC CASTLAGGVNEQFF
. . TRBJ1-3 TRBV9 TGTGCCAGCAGCGTAGGAGGGGGGTTTGACTCTGGAAACACCATATATTTT CASSVGGGFDSGNTIYF
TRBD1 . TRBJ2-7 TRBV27 TGTGCCAGCAGTCGTAAACAGGGGGCGGTGGGGTACGAGCAGTACTTC CASSRKQGAVGYEQYF
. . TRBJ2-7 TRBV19 TGTGCCAGTAGTAAGGGACTTAGGCCCTACGAGCAGTACTTC CASSKGLRPYEQYF
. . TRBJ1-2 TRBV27 TGTGCCAGCAGTTTAAGCAGGGTTAACTATGGCTACACCTTC CASSLSRVNYGYTF
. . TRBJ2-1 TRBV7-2 TGTGCCAGCAGCTTAAAGGGGAGCTCCTACAATGAGCAGTTCTTC CASSLKGSSYNEQFF
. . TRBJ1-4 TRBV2 TGTGCCAGCAGGAAAGGGGGTGCAACTAATGAAAAACTGTTTTTT CASRKGGATNEKLFF
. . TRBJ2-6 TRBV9 TGTGCCAGCAGCCATGGGCGGCACTCTGGGGCCAACGTCCTGACTTTC CASSHGRHSGANVLTF
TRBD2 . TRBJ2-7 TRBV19 TGTGCCAGTAGTATATTAGCGGGAGGACCCTACGAGCAGTACTTC CASSILAGGPYEQYF
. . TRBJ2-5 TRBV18 TGTGCCAGCTCACCACGGGGCAACGACGAGACCCAGTACTTC CASSPRGNDETQYF
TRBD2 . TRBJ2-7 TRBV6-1 TGTGCCAGCAGTGAAGCTTGGCGGGAGGGTGGGGACGAGCAGTACTTC CASSEAWREGGDEQYF
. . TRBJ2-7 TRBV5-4 TGTGCCAGCAGCTTGGGCTCATTGAGGGCCTACGAGCAGTACTTC CASSLGSLRAYEQYF
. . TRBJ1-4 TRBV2 TGTGCCAGCGGGCCCCAGGGAGGTGAAAAACTGTTTTTT CASGPQGGEKLFF
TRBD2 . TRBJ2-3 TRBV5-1 TGCGCCAGCAGCTTGTTTCTAGCGGGAGATCGCACAGATACGCAGTATTTT CASSLFLAGDRTDTQYF
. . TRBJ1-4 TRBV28 TGTGCCAGTTCGGGTGAAAAACTGTTTTTT CASSGEKLFF
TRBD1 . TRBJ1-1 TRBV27 TGTGCCAGCAGTCCACTTATATGGACAGGGGGAATGAACACTGAAGCTTTCTTT CASSPLIWTGGMNTEAFF
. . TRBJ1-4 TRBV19 TGTGCCAGTAGTACTCCGGGAGCCGGGGGTGAAAAACTGTTTTTT CASSTPGAGGEKLFF
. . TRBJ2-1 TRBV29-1 TGCAGCGTACAACACCGCTACAATGAGCAGTTCTTC CSVQHRYNEQFF
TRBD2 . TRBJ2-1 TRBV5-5 TGTGCCAGCAGCTTATGGACTAGCTCCTACAATGAGCAGTTCTTC CASSLWTSSYNEQFF
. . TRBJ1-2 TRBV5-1 TGCGCCAGCAGCTGGGACAACGCCTATGGCTACACCTTC CASSWDNAYGYTF
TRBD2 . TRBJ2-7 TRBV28 TGTGCCAGCAGTTTCCCCTATACTAGCGGGAGTAAGCAGTACTTC CASSFPYTSGSKQYF
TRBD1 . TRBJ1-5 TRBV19 TGTGCCAGTAGTCCGGACAGGGGCAGCGAGCCCCAGCATTTT CASSPDRGSEPQHF
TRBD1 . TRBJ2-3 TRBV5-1 TGCGCCAGCAGTACCGGGACAGGGGGCCCAATAACAGATACGCAGTATTTT CASSTGTGGPITDTQYF
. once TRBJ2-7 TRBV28 TGTGCCAGCAGTCACCGGGCTAGCGTCGAGCAGTACTTC CASSHRASVEQYF
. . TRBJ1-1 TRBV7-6 TGTGCCAGCACCCTCGGGACAATGAACACTGAAGCTTTCTTT CASTLGTMNTEAFF
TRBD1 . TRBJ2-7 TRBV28 TGTGCCAGCAGTTTAGCCGGGACAGGGGGCAATTTAGGACAGTACTTC CASSLAGTGGNLGQYF
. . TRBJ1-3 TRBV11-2 TGTGCCAGCAGCTTAGGATCAGGTGGAAACACCATATATTTT CASSLGSGGNTIYF
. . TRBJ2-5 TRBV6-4 TGTGCCAGCAGTGACAGGTCCGGGGAGACCCAGTACTTC CASSDRSGETQYF
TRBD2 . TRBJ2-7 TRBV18 TGTGCCAGCTCACGCGAAACAACGCAAGCGGGAGTCTCCTCCGAGCAGTACTTC CASSRETTQAGVSSEQYF
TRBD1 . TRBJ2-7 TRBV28 TGTGCCAGCAGCCGGCCCGGGACAGGGATGGACGAGCAGTACTTC CASSRPGTGMDEQYF